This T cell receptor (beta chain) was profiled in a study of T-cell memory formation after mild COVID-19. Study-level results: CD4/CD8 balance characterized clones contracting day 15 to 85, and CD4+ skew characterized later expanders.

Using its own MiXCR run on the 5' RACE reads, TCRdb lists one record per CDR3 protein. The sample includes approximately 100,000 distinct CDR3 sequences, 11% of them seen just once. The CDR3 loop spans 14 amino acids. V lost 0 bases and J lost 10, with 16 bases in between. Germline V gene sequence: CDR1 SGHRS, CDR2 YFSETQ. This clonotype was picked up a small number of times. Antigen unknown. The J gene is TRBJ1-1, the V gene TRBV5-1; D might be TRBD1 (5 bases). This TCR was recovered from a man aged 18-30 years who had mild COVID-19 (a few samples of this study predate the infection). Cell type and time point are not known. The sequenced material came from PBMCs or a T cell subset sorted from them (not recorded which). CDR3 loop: CASSLAGFGGGAFF. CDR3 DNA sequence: TGCGCCAGCAGCTTGGCCGGTTTTGGCGGGGGAGCTTTCTTT.